This T cell receptor beta chain was recovered during a study of T cells in tuberculosis. Study overall: IGRA-negative adolescents, IGRA-positive adolescents with latent tuberculosis and adults with active tuberculosis formed this South African cohort.

General study findings and limits: Active tuberculosis alpha repertoires lay closer to GMM-specific TCRs than controls'.

Comment on this clone: Its antigen remains unknown.

Only in-frame clones appear in the TCRdb table, and some are missing; sequencing was by immunoSEQ multiplex PCR. Of about 34,000 clones listed, 80% to 95% are singletons. This receptor was identified in a donor aged 10-29 years with latent tuberculosis or without tuberculosis infection. Specimen: PBMCs.

The CDR3 is CASSQRTGIAEAFF. The DNA for the CDR3 is TGCGCCAGCAGCCAGAGGACAGGGATCGCTGAAGCTTTCTTT. The gene calls are TRBV4-3 and TRBJ1-1, with 8 bases that match TRBD1. The germline V gene has CDR1 LGHNA and CDR2 YSLEER. The V segment lost 3 bases and the J segment 6 bases; nucleotides outside the gene matches: 6. This CDR3 has 14 amino acids.